This entry lists 29 T cell receptor beta chains sequenced from one sample in a study of cytomegalovirus exposure and HLA in healthy donors. In the PCR, 60 Vbeta and 13 Jbeta primers were used. The repertoire was sequenced with immunoSEQ multiplex PCR; TCRdb's copy has only in-frame clones and lacks some. This sample carries roughly 93,000 clones, more than 75% of them seen once, and the ten largest clones take roughly 7.7%. Sequencing input: PBMCs. These receptors originate from a human donor in good health.

This clone has a handful of counts. The J gene is TRBJ1-1, the V gene TRBV18, with D tentatively TRBD1 (6 bases). The germline V gene has CDR1 KGHSH and CDR2 LQKENI. V was shortened by 2 bases and J by 0 bases, with 10 bases between the two germline ends. The CDR3 is made up of 15 amino acids. The CDR3 region has the DNA TGTGCCAGCTCACCAACGGGGGGCCTGAACACTGAAGCTTTCTTT. This codes for CASSPTGGLNTEAFF.

The chain couples TRBV10-1 to TRBJ2-5; the match to TRBD2 covers 9 bases. The J segment lost 2 bases and the V segment lost 6 bases, leaving 7 bases of the junction unmatched. The CDR3 is 15 amino acids. The germline gives CDR1 WNHNN, CDR2 SYGVQD (reference sequence). The CDR3 region has the DNA TGCGCCAGCAGCCCGGGACTAGCTTATCAAGAGACCCAGTACTTC. It codes for CASSPGLAYQETQYF.

The gene calls are TRBV7-9 and TRBJ2-7; 8 bases map to TRBD1. The germline V gene has CDR1 SEHNR and CDR2 FQNEAQ (reference sequence). V dropped 1 base and J dropped 3; count of bases not matched to a gene: 8. This CDR3 region has 16 residues. This chain's CDR3 is CASSLGVGQVSYEQYF. CDR3 nucleotides: TGTGCCAGCAGCTTAGGGGTGGGACAGGTGAGCTACGAGCAGTACTTC.

A remark on this clone: The junction does not match germline at one end; this may be a read error. The V gene is TRBV7-9, the J gene TRBJ2-7; no clear D gene. CDR1 and CDR2 from the germline V gene are SEHNR and FQNEAQ (reference sequence). The CDR3 spans 12 residues. CDR3 DNA: TGTTCCAGCAGCTCTTCCCCCTACGAGCAGTACTTC. Its protein is CSSSSSPYEQYF.

The rearrangement uses TRBV6-6 and TRBJ1-1; TRBD1 matches 8 bases. Germline values: CDR1 MNHNY, CDR2 SVGAGI (reference sequence). Trimming took 4 bases from V and 6 from J; bases not matched to a gene: 7. The CDR3 extends over 14 amino acids. CDR3 bases: TGTGCCAGCAGTTTACAGGGGGGCGCCGCTGAAGCTTTCTTT. Translating gives CASSLQGGAAEAFF.

This chain links TRBV12-5 with TRBJ2-3; D unresolved. Germline lookup yields CDR1 LGHNT and CDR2 FRNRAP. This CDR3 is built from 13 residues. The V end lost 5 bases, the J end lost 4 bases, and 10 bases lay between the germline ends. CDR3 bases: TGTGCTAGTGGTCAAGCAGGTGCAGATACGCAGTATTTT. It yields the protein CASGQAGADTQYF.

The rearrangement uses TRBV5-1 and TRBJ2-7, with 10 bases that match TRBD2. V dropped 5 bases and J dropped 5; count of bases not matched to a gene: 10. The CDR3 runs to 15 residues. Germline-derived CDR1 and CDR2 are SGHRS and YFSETQ. The CDR3 region has the DNA TGCGCCAGCAGTCCCCGGACTAGCGGTTGGGACGAGCAGTACTTC. This codes for CASSPRTSGWDEQYF.

V and J are TRBV15 and TRBJ2-1; D perhaps matches TRBD2 (5 bases). CDR3 length equals 14 residues. CDR1 is LNHNV and CDR2 is YYDKDF in the germline V gene (reference sequence). The V and J ends lost 0 bases and 15 bases respectively, with 18 bases between them. The CDR3: CATSRDEWGVKLFF. In DNA form, the CDR3 reads TGTGCCACCAGCAGAGATGAATGGGGAGTTAAACTGTTCTTC.

This chain links TRBV30 with TRBJ2-7; TRBD2 might be the D (6 bases). CDR1 GTSNPN and CDR2 SVGIG come from the germline V gene (reference sequence). The V end lost 5 bases, the J end lost 7 bases, and 21 bases lay between the germline ends. CDR3 length: 14 amino acids. In DNA, the CDR3 is TGTGCCTGGGGGGGGTTAGCAGGGACGGGGGAGCAGTACTTC. Its translation is CAWGGLAGTGEQYF.

V usage is TRBV29-1 and J usage is TRBJ2-7, with 13 positions matching TRBD2. The CDR3 has 19 amino acids. Per the germline V gene, CDR1 is SQVTM and CDR2 is ANQGSEA. The CDR3 DNA sequence: TGCAGACGGGGGGCAGAGATCGGACTAGCGGGAGTAAGGGGCTACGAGCAGTACTTC. Residues: CRRGAEIGLAGVRGYEQYF.

The chain links TRBV6-5 to TRBJ1-2; D is uncertain. The CDR3 consists of 14 residues. V shed 6 bases and J shed 1 base, with 12 bases lying between them. Germline V gene lookup returns CDR1 MNHEY and CDR2 SVGAGI. The CDR3 DNA is TGTGCCAGCAGCCGTCGGTCGGTTAACTATGGCTACACCTTC. It encodes CASSRRSVNYGYTF.

The V gene is TRBV5-1, the J gene TRBJ2-7; the match to TRBD2 covers 7 bases. The V gene's germline CDR1 is SGHRS and CDR2 YFSETQ. Trimming took 5 bases from V and 2 from J; bases not matched to a gene: 7. The CDR3 spans 14 residues. Here the CDR3 DNA reads TGCGCCAGCAGGTCAACTAGCGCTACCTACGAGCAGTACTTC. Its protein product is CASRSTSATYEQYF.

This clone appeared a few times. This rearrangement joins TRBV7-9 to TRBJ1-1; D is possibly TRBD1 (5 bases). The germline V and J ends were trimmed by 6 bases and 0 bases, with 8 bases remaining between them. Per the germline V gene, CDR1 is SEHNR and CDR2 is FQNEAQ (reference sequence). The CDR3 consists of 13 residues. CDR3 loop: CASRLTVNTEAFF. CDR3 DNA sequence: TGTGCCAGCAGACTGACAGTGAACACTGAAGCTTTCTTT.

The CDR3 region has the DNA TGTGCCAGCAGCTCGGGACTCCCCAACACGCAGTATTTT. Residues: CASSSGLPNTQYF. The chain has TRBV9 and TRBJ2-3; D possibly corresponds to TRBD2 (6 bases). Germline CDR1 and CDR2: SGDLS and YYNGEE. Trimming left V 4 bases short and J 9 bases short, with 15 bases between. CDR3 size: 13 residues.

This CDR3 is CASSTHTGKNTEAFF. Here the CDR3 DNA reads TGTGCCAGTAGTACCCACACGGGGAAGAACACTGAAGCTTTCTTT. The genes are TRBV19 and TRBJ1-1; D gene uncertain. Germline V lookup: CDR1 LNHDA, CDR2 SQIVND (reference sequence). This CDR3 region has 15 residues. Trimming cost V 4 bases and J 1 base, with 13 bases left between them. Full variable domain (outside the CDR3, taken from reference TRBV19 and TRBJ1-1): DGGITQSPKYLFRKEGQNVTLSCEQNLNHDAMYWYRQDPGQGLRLIYYSQIVNDFQKGDIAEGYSVSREKKESFPLTVTSAQKNPTAFYLCASSTHTGKNTEAFFGQGTRLTVV.

The chain carries TRBV29-1 and TRBJ2-2; TRBD2 aligns across 10 bases. The length of the CDR3 is 14 residues. V gave up 7 bases and J gave up 8 bases; unmatched junction bases: 10. The germline gives CDR1 SQVTM, CDR2 ANQGSEA. The CDR3 region is CSAAPGLANGELFF. The CDR3 coding sequence is TGCAGCGCCGCCCCGGGACTAGCGAATGGGGAGCTGTTTTTT.

The chain employs TRBV5-1 and TRBJ1-2; 7 nucleotides match TRBD1. CDR1 and CDR2 from the germline V gene are SGHRS and YFSETQ. There are 13 residues in the CDR3. The J segment lost 7 bases and the V segment lost 4 bases, leaving 7 bases of the junction unmatched. CDR3 amino acids: CASSTGQAAGYTF. The CDR3 bases are TGCGCCAGCAGCACCGGACAGGCGGCTGGCTACACCTTC. The full variable domain, its missing parts supplied by reference TRBV5-1 and TRBJ1-2, is KAGVTQTPRYLIKTRGQQVTLSCSPISGHRSVSWYQQTPGQGLQFLFEYFSETQRNKGNFPGRFSGRQFSNSRSEMNVSTLELGDSALYLCASSTGQAAGYTFGSGTRLTVV.

The chain recombines TRBV2 with TRBJ1-2, with 12 bases lining up with TRBD1. Germline V lookup: CDR1 SNHLY, CDR2 FYNNEI. The ends lost 7 bases at V and 8 bases at J; junction bases unmatched: 11. The CDR3 has 15 residues. The CDR3 DNA sequence: TGTGCCAGCAAAATTAACGCCGGGACAGGGGGCGGCTACACCTTC. It codes for CASKINAGTGGGYTF.

CDR3 DNA sequence: TGTGCTAGTGGGAAGGGGGACCTAAGCTCCTACAATGAGCAGTTCTTC. Its translation is CASGKGDLSSYNEQFF. The V call is TRBV12-5, the J call TRBJ2-1; a possible D gene is TRBD1 (6 bases). Per germline, CDR1 LGHNT and CDR2 FRNRAP. Trimming left V 6 bases short and J 0 bases short, with 15 bases between. The CDR3 is 16 residues long.

The V gene is TRBV30, the J gene TRBJ1-5, with TRBD1 matching 7 bases. This CDR3 is built from 13 residues. CDR1 and CDR2 (germline): GTSNPN, SVGIG (reference sequence). The junction had 5 bases not matched to a gene; V was cut back by 5 bases and J by 4 bases. The CDR3 DNA follows: TGTGCCTGGGGTGAGACAGGGAATCAGCCCCAGCATTTT. The encoded protein is CAWGETGNQPQHF.

V is TRBV2 and J is TRBJ2-5; weak D call: TRBD2 (5 bases). The CDR3 loop spans 13 amino acids. Germline V CDR1 and CDR2: SNHLY, FYNNEI. The germline V and J ends were trimmed by 8 bases and 0 bases, with 10 bases remaining between them. CDR3 in amino acids: CASLGLDQETQYF. CDR3 bases: TGTGCCAGCCTCGGACTCGACCAAGAGACCCAGTACTTC.

This clone was detected only once. J is TRBJ2-7 and V is TRBV5-1; weak D call: TRBD1 (5 bases). The CDR3 loop spans 14 amino acids. V gave up 2 bases and J gave up 4 bases, with 13 bases separating them. Germline-derived CDR1 and CDR2 are SGHRS and YFSETQ. CDR3 loop: CASSFEGVRYEQYF. CDR3 in DNA: TGCGCCAGCAGCTTTGAAGGGGTTCGATACGAGCAGTACTTC.

This chain links TRBV5-4 with TRBJ2-1; 16 bases are shared with TRBD2. CDR1 is SGHNT, CDR2 YYREEE, per germline (reference sequence). The J segment lost 4 bases and the V segment lost 5 bases, leaving 9 bases of the junction unmatched. There are 18 residues in the CDR3. CDR3 bases: TGTGCCAGCAGGCCCGGGACTAGCGGGGGGGTGGCGTACAATGAGCAGTTCTTC. Its translation is CASRPGTSGGVAYNEQFF.

The gene calls are TRBV9 and TRBJ2-7, with D tentatively TRBD2 (7 bases). The V end was cut by 4 bases, the J end by 3 bases, with 20 bases between. The CDR3 sequence is 16 residues long. In germline, CDR1 is SGDLS, CDR2 YYNGEE. CDR3 protein: CASSPQGGGVRYEQYF. CDR3 DNA sequence: TGTGCCAGCAGCCCGCAGGGAGGGGGGGTACGCTACGAGCAGTACTTC.

The genes are TRBV25-1 and TRBJ1-2; a weak D match, TRBD1 (5 bases). Germline CDR1 reads MGHDK; CDR2 reads SYGVNS. The CDR3 is 13 amino acids. V lost 4 bases and J 6 bases, leaving 12 bases between the germline ends. The CDR3 reads CASSVSGKDGYTF. The CDR3 DNA is TGTGCCAGCAGTGTATCAGGGAAGGATGGCTACACCTTC.

This sequence joins TRBV4-3 and TRBJ2-3; 10 nucleotides match TRBD2. Germline-derived CDR1 and CDR2 are LGHNA and YSLEER. V gave up 0 bases and J gave up 4 bases; unmatched junction bases: 10. The CDR3 is 18 amino acids. The CDR3 here is CASSQEWRASGSADTQYF. The CDR3, as DNA: TGCGCCAGCAGCCAAGAATGGCGGGCTAGCGGGAGCGCAGATACGCAGTATTTT.

The sample holds one count of this clone. This chain links TRBV18 with TRBJ1-2, with D maybe TRBD1 (5 bases). V lost 3 bases and J 8 bases, leaving 13 bases between the germline ends. This CDR3 spans 13 amino acids. Germline loops: CDR1 KGHSH, CDR2 LQKENI. The CDR3 DNA sequence: TGTGCCAGCTCACCGACAGATCGTACCGGCTACACCTTC. Amino acid sequence: CASSPTDRTGYTF.

Here the CDR3 reads CASSPADRDNSPLHF. CDR3 DNA: TGCGCCAGCAGCCCAGCGGACAGGGATAATTCACCCCTCCACTTT. V usage is TRBV5-1 and J usage is TRBJ1-6; 8 bases are shared with TRBD1. Germline CDR1 and CDR2: SGHRS and YFSETQ. CDR3 size: 15 residues. J gave up 5 bases and V 4 bases, and 5 bases lay outside the gene matches.

V gene TRBV10-3 combines with J gene TRBJ2-3; TRBD2 aligns across 9 bases. With V trimmed by 9 bases and J by 2 bases, 9 bases remained unmatched. The CDR3 spans 15 residues. Germline assignment: CDR1 ENHRY and CDR2 SYGVKD. Written as DNA, the CDR3 is TGTGCCATTGGTGGGACTAGCATGTACACAGATACGCAGTATTTT. Translating it yields CAIGGTSMYTDTQYF.